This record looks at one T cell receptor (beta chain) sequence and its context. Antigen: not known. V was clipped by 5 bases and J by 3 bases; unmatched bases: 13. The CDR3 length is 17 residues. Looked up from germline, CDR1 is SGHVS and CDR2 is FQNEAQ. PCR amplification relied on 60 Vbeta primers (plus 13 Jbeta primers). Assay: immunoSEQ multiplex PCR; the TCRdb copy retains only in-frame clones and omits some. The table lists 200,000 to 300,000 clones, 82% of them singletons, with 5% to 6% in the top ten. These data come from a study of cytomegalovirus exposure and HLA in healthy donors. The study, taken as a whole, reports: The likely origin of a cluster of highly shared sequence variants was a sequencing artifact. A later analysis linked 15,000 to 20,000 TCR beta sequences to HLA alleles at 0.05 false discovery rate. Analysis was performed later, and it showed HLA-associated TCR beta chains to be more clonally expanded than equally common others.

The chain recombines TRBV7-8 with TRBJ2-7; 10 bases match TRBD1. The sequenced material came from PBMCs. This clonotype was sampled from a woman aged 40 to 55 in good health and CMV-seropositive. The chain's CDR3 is CASSQLGPGQGFYEQYF. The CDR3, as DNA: TGTGCCAGCAGCCAACTAGGGCCGGGACAGGGGTTCTACGAGCAGTACTTC.